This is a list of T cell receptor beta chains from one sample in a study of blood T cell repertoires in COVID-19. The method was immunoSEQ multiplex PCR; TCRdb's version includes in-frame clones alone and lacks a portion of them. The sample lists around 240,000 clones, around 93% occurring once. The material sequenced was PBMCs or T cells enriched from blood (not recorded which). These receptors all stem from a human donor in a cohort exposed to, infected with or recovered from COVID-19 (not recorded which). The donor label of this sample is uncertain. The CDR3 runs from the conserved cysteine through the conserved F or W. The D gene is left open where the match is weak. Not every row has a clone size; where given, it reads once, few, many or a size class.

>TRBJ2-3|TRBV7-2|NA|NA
CASWGGLADTQYF
TGTGCCAGTTGGGGGGGCCTGGCAGATACGCAGTATTTT
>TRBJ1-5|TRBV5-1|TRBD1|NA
CASSTGTDGQPQHF
TGCGCCAGCAGTACCGGGACAGACGGTCAGCCCCAGCATTTT
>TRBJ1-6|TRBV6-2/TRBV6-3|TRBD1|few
CASSFGQVNSPLHF
TGTGCCAGCAGTTTCGGACAGGTTAATTCACCCCTCCACTTT
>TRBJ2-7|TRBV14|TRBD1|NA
CASSHGQGNEQYF
TGTGCCAGCAGCCACGGACAGGGTAACGAGCAGTACTTC
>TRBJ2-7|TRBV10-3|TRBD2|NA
CAISESGGYEQYF
TGTGCCATCAGTGAGTCGGGAGGGTACGAGCAGTACTTC
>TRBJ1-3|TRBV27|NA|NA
CASSSFKEGGGNTIYF
TGTGCCAGCAGTTCATTCAAGGAGGGTGGTGGAAACACCATATATTTT
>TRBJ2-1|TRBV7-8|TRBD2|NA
CASSLSGVSNEQFF
TGTGCCAGCAGCTTAAGCGGGGTGAGCAATGAGCAGTTCTTC
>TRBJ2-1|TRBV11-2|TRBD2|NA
CASSMRHGTSNEQFF
TGTGCCAGCAGCATGCGCCACGGGACTAGCAATGAGCAGTTCTTC
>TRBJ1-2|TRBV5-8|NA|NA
CASSPGSRGTGIPRGYTF
TGTGCCAGCAGCCCTGGTAGCAGGGGAACAGGCATCCCTAGGGGCTACACCTTC
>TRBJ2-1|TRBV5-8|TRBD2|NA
CASGRGANEQFF
TGTGCCTCCGGGCGGGGGGCGAATGAGCAGTTCTTC
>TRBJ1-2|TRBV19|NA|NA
CASSWTAGDPDGYTF
TGTGCCAGTAGTTGGACTGCAGGGGATCCAGATGGCTACACCTTC
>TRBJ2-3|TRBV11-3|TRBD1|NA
CASSLGTGGADTQYF
TGTGCCAGCAGCTTAGGGACAGGGGGCGCCGATACGCAGTATTTT
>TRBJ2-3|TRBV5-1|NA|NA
CASSWSQGMGTDTQYF
TGCGCCAGCAGCTGGTCTCAGGGAATGGGCACAGATACGCAGTATTTT
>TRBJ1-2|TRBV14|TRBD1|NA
CASRRTGVDGYTF
TGTGCCAGCAGACGGACAGGGGTGGATGGCTACACCTTC
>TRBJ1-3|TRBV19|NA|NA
CASSMGGRSGNTIYF
TGTGCCAGTAGTATGGGAGGGCGCTCTGGAAACACCATATATTTT
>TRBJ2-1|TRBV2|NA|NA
CASSDQDRYNEQFF
TGTGCCAGCAGTGATCAGGATAGGTACAATGAGCAGTTCTTC
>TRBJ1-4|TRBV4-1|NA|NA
CASSQDWGHGLFF
TGCGCCAGCAGCCAAGATTGGGGACACGGACTGTTTTTT
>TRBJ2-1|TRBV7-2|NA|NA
CASSQINEQFF
TGTGCCAGCAGCCAAATCAATGAGCAGTTCTTC
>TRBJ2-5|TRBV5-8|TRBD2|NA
CASSLPSGGVEETQYF
TGTGCCAGCAGCCTGCCGAGTGGGGGGGTTGAAGAGACCCAGTACTTC
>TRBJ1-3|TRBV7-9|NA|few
CASRGGKGNTIYF
TGTGCCAGCAGAGGAGGTAAAGGAAACACCATATATTTT